This TCR beta chain emerged from a study of human T cells and chemical hapten exposure. The overall study: Small volume differences among pooled libraries mainly caused per-sample TCR yield variation.

Total RNA was isolated from whole blood that had not been fractionated. The CDR3 has 13 amino acids. Germline V lookup: CDR1 DFQATT, CDR2 SNEGSKA (reference sequence). V lost 0 bases and J 4 bases, leaving 9 bases between the germline ends. This clonotype has at least ten counts. The antigen is undetermined. Broader study findings: TCRs exceeding a frequency of 1 in 1000 stayed unchanged under DPC sensitization.

Individual cDNA molecules (in the library) carried attached unique molecular identifiers. In the original analysis: Sample TCR counts, which ranged from about 23,224 to 750,000, had a median of approximately 94,000. TCRdb called the 5' RACE reads again in MiXCR, with one record for every CDR3 protein. These V and J calls are TCRdb output, not the study's own analysis. Here the sample spans about 140,000 distinct CDR3 sequences, 4.1% being singletons. The V call is TRBV20-1, the J call TRBJ2-5, with unresolved D. The clonotype comes from a female donor in good health. CDR3 in amino acids: CSARDRTLETQYF. The CDR3 DNA is TGCAGTGCTAGAGATCGGACCTTAGAGACCCAGTACTTC.